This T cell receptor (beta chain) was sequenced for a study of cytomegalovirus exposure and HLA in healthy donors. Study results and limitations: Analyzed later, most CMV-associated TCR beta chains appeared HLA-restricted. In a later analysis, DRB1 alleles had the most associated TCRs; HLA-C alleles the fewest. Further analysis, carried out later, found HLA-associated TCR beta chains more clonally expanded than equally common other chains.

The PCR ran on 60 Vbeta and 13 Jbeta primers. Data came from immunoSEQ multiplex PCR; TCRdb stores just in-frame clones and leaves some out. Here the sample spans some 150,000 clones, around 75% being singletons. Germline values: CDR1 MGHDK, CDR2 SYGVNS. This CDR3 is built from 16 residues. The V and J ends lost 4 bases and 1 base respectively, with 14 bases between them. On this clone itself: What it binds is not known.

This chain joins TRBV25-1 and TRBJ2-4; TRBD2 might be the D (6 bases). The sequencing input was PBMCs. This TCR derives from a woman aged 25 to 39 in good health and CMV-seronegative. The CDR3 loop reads CASSGRRGAAKNIQYF. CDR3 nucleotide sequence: TGTGCCAGCAGTGGTAGACGCGGGGCGGCCAAAAACATTCAGTACTTC.